Included here is one T cell receptor beta chain sequence, with context. The data were produced by immunoSEQ multiplex PCR, yet TCRdb's version contains in-frame clones alone and is incomplete. This sample carries 25,000 to 35,000 clones, 65% to 70% of them seen once, and the ten largest clones take about a sixth. The V gene lost 6 bases and the J gene lost 1 base, with 9 bases spanning the gap. There are 14 residues in the CDR3. The V gene's germline CDR1 is SGHTA and CDR2 FQGTGA. The sample comes from a study of blood T cell repertoires in COVID-19. The wider study: Collection of acute and convalescent COVID-19 samples took place in the United States, Italy and Spain. The cDNA or gDNA used as material had been derived from T cells, B-cell-depleted T cells, or PBMCs.

Sample: peripheral blood. The sequence was collected from a human donor in a cohort sampled during active COVID-19. The chain links TRBV7-3 to TRBJ2-2, with D unclear. In nucleotides, the CDR3 is TGTGCCAGCAGGGAGCTGTTGAACACCGGGGAGCTGTTTTTT. As protein: CASRELLNTGELFF.